Each of the 21 T cell receptor beta chains below was sequenced from the same sample in a study of PD-1 blockade in classical Hodgkin lymphoma. The method was immunoSEQ multiplex PCR; TCRdb's version includes in-frame clones alone and lacks a portion of them. The sample carries over 45,000 clones, roughly 73% recorded once. All patients experienced relapse after autologous stem cell transplantation, and brentuximab vedotin exposure was variable. The sequences come from peripheral blood mononuclear cells (PBMCs), collected before the second cycle of nivolumab. Every receptor here comes from a human donor with classical Hodgkin lymphoma.

The genes are TRBV14 and TRBJ2-7; TRBD1 agrees at 10 bases. This CDR3 contains 15 residues. V shed 3 bases and J 3 bases; nucleotides not matched to a gene: 5. Germline values: CDR1 SGHDN, CDR2 FVKESK. The CDR3 bases are TGTGCCAGCAGCCACGGGACAGGGGAGCGCTACGAGCAGTACTTC. This codes for CASSHGTGERYEQYF.

This clone has a handful of counts. The chain couples TRBV6-5 to TRBJ2-1, with D unresolved. CDR1 is MNHEY, CDR2 SVGAGI, per germline. The V and J ends lost 4 bases and 4 bases respectively, with 2 bases between them. CDR3 length: 11 amino acids. The CDR3 region is CASSFYNEQFF. The CDR3 bases are TGTGCCAGCAGTTTTTACAATGAGCAGTTCTTC.

The chain employs TRBV10-3 and TRBJ1-1, with 9 bases aligning to TRBD1. The CDR3 sequence is 15 residues long. V lost 7 bases to trimming and J lost 1 base; unmatched junction nucleotides: 7. Germline CDR1 reads ENHRY; CDR2 reads SYGVKD. The CDR3 loop reads CAITPGQGQNTEAFF. The CDR3 region has the DNA TGTGCCATCACCCCGGGACAGGGACAGAACACTGAAGCTTTCTTT.

The V call is TRBV13, the J call TRBJ2-2; unclear D gene. CDR3 length: 16 amino acids. Germline CDR1 and CDR2: PRHDT and FYEKMQ (reference sequence). V shed 1 base and J shed 0 bases, with 9 bases lying between them. CDR3 protein: CASSLENSPNTGELFF. CDR3 nucleotides: TGTGCCAGCAGCTTAGAGAACAGCCCGAACACCGGGGAGCTGTTTTTT.

This chain uses TRBV5-1 with TRBJ2-1; 9 nucleotides match TRBD1. Germline CDR1 SGHRS, CDR2 YFSETQ. The V and J ends lost 0 bases and 9 bases, in that order; junction bases with no gene match: 10. The CDR3 length is 16 residues. CDR3 protein: CASSLAGGTGIGEQFF. The CDR3, as DNA: TGCGCCAGCAGCTTGGCCGGAGGGACAGGGATAGGTGAGCAGTTCTTC.

The chain employs TRBV5-1 and TRBJ2-5, with D perhaps matching TRBD2 (5 bases). The CDR3 consists of 13 residues. Germline assignment: CDR1 SGHRS and CDR2 YFSETQ. Trimming took 1 base from V and 3 from J, leaving 7 bases between them. This CDR3 is CASSLIGKETQYF. CDR3 DNA: TGCGCCAGCAGCTTGATCGGGAAAGAGACCCAGTACTTC.

The chain joins TRBV5-1 to TRBJ2-7; D is uncertain. The CDR3 extends over 15 amino acids. V was trimmed by 4 bases and J by 5 bases, leaving 19 bases between them. Germline assignment: CDR1 SGHRS and CDR2 YFSETQ. The CDR3 region is CASSPYTAVYNEQYF. In DNA form, the CDR3 reads TGCGCCAGCAGCCCGTATACGGCGGTATATAACGAGCAGTACTTC.

This clone was recorded only once. CDR3 region: CASSWGRGNTGELFF. CDR3 DNA sequence: TGTGCCAGCAGCTGGGGCAGGGGGAACACCGGGGAGCTGTTTTTT. The rearrangement joins TRBV11-3 to TRBJ2-2; D might be TRBD1 (6 bases). The germline V gene has CDR1 SGHNT and CDR2 YENEEA. The CDR3 covers 15 residues. The V end lost 4 bases, the J end lost 1 base, and 10 bases lay between the germline ends.

This rearrangement joins TRBV4-3 to TRBJ2-1, with 7 nucleotides matching TRBD1. The CDR3 runs to 17 residues. Germline values: CDR1 LGHNA, CDR2 YSLEER. The V and J ends lost 1 base and 7 bases, in that order; junction bases with no gene match: 13. CDR3 sequence: CASSQGVTGIVGNEQFF. CDR3 in DNA: TGCGCCAGCAGCCAAGGCGTGACAGGGATTGTAGGGAATGAGCAGTTCTTC.

This rearrangement joins TRBV5-5 to TRBJ2-2, with 8 bases aligning to TRBD2. Looked up from germline, CDR1 is SGHKS and CDR2 is YYEKEE (reference sequence). J gave up 8 bases and V 4 bases, and 16 bases lay outside the gene matches. There are 17 residues in the CDR3. As DNA, the CDR3 is TGTGCCAGCAGCGCACCGGCGGGCCTAGCGGGTAATGGGGAGCTGTTTTTT. Encoded protein: CASSAPAGLAGNGELFF.

The chain couples TRBV7-9 to TRBJ2-7, with D perhaps given as TRBD1 or TRBD2 (5 bases each). In germline, CDR1 is SEHNR, CDR2 FQNEAQ (reference sequence). V lost 1 base, J lost 5 bases, and 12 bases lay in between. CDR3 length: 14 amino acids. The CDR3 sequence: CASSLVPGTDEQYF. The CDR3 DNA sequence: TGTGCCAGCAGCTTAGTACCGGGGACGGACGAGCAGTACTTC.

This chain uses TRBV7-3 with TRBJ2-2; a possible D gene is TRBD1 (6 bases). Germline values: CDR1 SGHTA, CDR2 FQGTGA. With 4 bases removed from V and 5 bases from J, the gap between germline ends came to 11 bases. The CDR3 sequence is 14 residues long. In DNA, the CDR3 is TGTGCCAGCAGCTCACGTGGACAGACCGGGGAGCTGTTTTTT. Translation: CASSSRGQTGELFF.

The J gene is TRBJ1-5, the V gene TRBV28; D remains ambiguous. The CDR3 sequence is 13 residues long. Germline-derived CDR1 and CDR2 are MDHEN and SYDVKM. Trimming removed 5 bases from V and 5 bases from J, with 10 bases in between. Written as DNA, the CDR3 is TGTGCCAGCAGTCCCGGGCCCCATCAGCCCCAGCATTTT. It translates to CASSPGPHQPQHF.

The chain employs TRBV4-2 and TRBJ2-7; D is undetermined. Germline V lookup: CDR1 LGHNA, CDR2 YNFKEQ. V shed 0 bases and J shed 4 bases, with 13 bases lying between them. This CDR3 comprises 15 residues. The DNA of the CDR3 is TGTGCCAGCAGCCAAGATCGTGTACCGTCTTACGAGCAGTACTTC. This encodes CASSQDRVPSYEQYF.

CDR3 DNA sequence: TGCGCCAGCAGCCAAGTGGGGGCTTCCTACGAGCAGTACTTC. Translating it yields CASSQVGASYEQYF. The chain joins TRBV4-1 to TRBJ2-7, with D tentatively TRBD1 (6 bases). The germline gives CDR1 MGHRA, CDR2 YSYEKL. Trimming removed 1 base from V and 1 base from J, with 8 bases in between. The CDR3 covers 14 residues.

The chain is built from TRBV28 and TRBJ2-5; a weak D match, TRBD2 (5 bases). V was cut by 9 bases and J by 5 bases, with 16 bases left in between. The CDR3 totals 13 residues. Germline lookup yields CDR1 MDHEN and CDR2 SYDVKM. In DNA, the CDR3 is TGTGCCAGTGCCAGGAGGCCTCGGGAGACCCAGTACTTC. Its protein is CASARRPRETQYF.

The chain recombines TRBV7-8 with TRBJ1-3; a weak D match, TRBD1 (5 bases). CDR3 length: 17 amino acids. The germline gives CDR1 SGHVS, CDR2 FQNEAQ. Trimming took 2 bases from V and 0 from J, leaving 14 bases between them. This chain's CDR3 is CASSLLVGDSSGNTIYF. In nucleotides, the CDR3 is TGTGCCAGCAGCTTATTGGTGGGCGACAGCTCTGGAAACACCATATATTTT. Looking up the rest from reference TRBV7-8 and TRBJ1-3 gives the full variable domain: GAGVSQSPRYKVAKRGQDVALRCDPISGHVSLFWYQQALGQGPEFLTYFQNEAQLDKSGLPSDRFFAERPEGSVSTLKIQRTQQEDSAVYLCASSLLVGDSSGNTIYFGEGSWLTVV.

The V and J genes are TRBV6-5 and TRBJ1-2; TRBD1 is a possible D gene (5 bases). Between the trimmed V and J ends, which lost 6 bases and 4 bases, there was a span of 18 bases. This CDR3 spans 15 amino acids. Germline assignment: CDR1 MNHEY and CDR2 SVGAGI. The CDR3 coding sequence is TGTGCCAGCAGCCCATCCTGGGACTTAGGCTATGGCTACACCTTC. As protein: CASSPSWDLGYGYTF.

The chain combines TRBV7-2 with TRBJ2-7; tentatively, D is TRBD1 (6 bases). With 5 bases removed from V and 1 base from J, the gap between germline ends came to 9 bases. Germline values: CDR1 SGHTA, CDR2 FQGNSA. The CDR3 has 13 residues. The CDR3 loop reads CASSLRGSYEQYF. The CDR3 DNA reads TGTGCCAGCAGCCTCAGGGGTTCCTACGAGCAGTACTTC.

This chain joins TRBV4-2 and TRBJ2-7; TRBD2 aligns across 8 bases. This CDR3 spans 15 amino acids. Germline V gene lookup returns CDR1 LGHNA and CDR2 YNFKEQ. The V segment lost 7 bases and the J segment 2 bases; nucleotides outside the gene matches: 10. CDR3 sequence (DNA): TGTGCCAGCACTATAGGGCTAGCGGGCCCCTACGAGCAGTACTTC. Encoded protein: CASTIGLAGPYEQYF.

This chain joins TRBV7-2 and TRBJ2-3; D gene ambiguous. The CDR3 extends over 13 amino acids. Looked up from germline, CDR1 is SGHTA and CDR2 is FQGNSA. The V and J ends lost 3 bases and 4 bases respectively, with 8 bases between them. CDR3 loop: CASSFPPADTQYF. For the CDR3, the DNA is TGTGCCAGCAGCTTCCCTCCGGCAGATACGCAGTATTTT.